Listed here are 19 T cell receptor beta chains from one sample, sequenced in a study of T cell responses to AZD1222 COVID-19 vaccine. The data were produced by immunoSEQ multiplex PCR, yet TCRdb's version contains in-frame clones alone and is incomplete. In the table there are 100,000 to 150,000 clones, around nine tenths of which are singletons. Specimen: peripheral blood, collected on day 0 of AZD1222 vaccination. The receptors stem from an adult in good health.

The chain recombines TRBV30 with TRBJ2-3; D not resolved. Trimming took off 4 bases at V and 4 bases at J, with 12 bases between the two ends. The CDR3 contains 13 residues. Germline V gene sequence: CDR1 GTSNPN, CDR2 SVGIG (reference sequence). The CDR3 spells CAWTSLLSDTQYF. The CDR3 bases are TGTGCCTGGACGAGTTTGTTATCAGATACGCAGTATTTT. Based on the CDR3 plus reference TRBV30 and TRBJ2-3, the full variable domain is SQTIHQWPATLVQPVGSPLSLECTVEGTSNPNLYWYRQAAGRGLQLLFYSVGIGQISSEVPQNLSASRPQDRQFILSSKKLLLSDSGFYLCAWTSLLSDTQYFGPGTRLTVL.

The chain is built from TRBV6-5 and TRBJ1-3; the D is unclear. CDR1 is MNHEY, CDR2 SVGAGI, per germline. V dropped 8 bases and J dropped 3 bases, with 14 bases sitting between them. The CDR3 runs 14 residues. CDR3 region: CASSLLGIGNTIYF. The CDR3 DNA reads as TGTGCCAGCTCCCTGCTCGGGATTGGAAACACCATATATTTT.

The chain is built from TRBV12-3 or TRBV12-4 and TRBJ1-2; perhaps TRBD1 as D (6 bases). V gave up 2 bases and J gave up 5 bases, with 6 bases separating them. The CDR3 sequence is 12 residues long. CDR3 sequence (DNA): TGTGCCAGCAGTTTAAGGGGGTATGGCTACACCTTC. Protein sequence: CASSLRGYGYTF.

The chain employs TRBV6-1 and TRBJ1-2; TRBD1 aligns across 9 bases. Germline trimming cut 5 bases from V and 3 bases from J; bases unmatched to any gene: 7. The CDR3 is 15 amino acids. In germline, CDR1 is MNHNS, CDR2 SASEGT. Here the CDR3 reads CASSSGTGKDYGYTF. The CDR3 nucleotides are TGTGCCAGCAGTTCCGGGACAGGGAAGGACTATGGCTACACCTTC.

The chain combines TRBV9 with TRBJ1-5; D is undetermined. CDR3 length: 13 residues. CDR1 and CDR2 from the germline V gene are SGDLS and YYNGEE. The V and J ends lost 5 bases and 11 bases respectively, with 17 bases between them. The CDR3 region has the DNA TGTGCCAGCAGTGAGGGTGGAGTCTCAGCCCAGCATTTT. This gives the protein CASSEGGVSAQHF. Combining the CDR3 with reference TRBV9 and TRBJ1-5 gives the whole variable domain DSGVTQTPKHLITATGQRVTLRCSPRSGDLSVYWYQQSLDQGLQFLIQYYNGEERAKGNILERFSAQQFPDLHSELNLSSLELGDSALYFCASSEGGVSAQHFGDGTRLSIL.

The CDR3 DNA sequence: TGCGCCAGCAGCCAAGATATGGGGCTGGCGACTGAAGCTTTCTTT. Translating gives CASSQDMGLATEAFF. The V and J genes are TRBV4-3 and TRBJ1-1; weak D call: TRBD1 (5 bases). The germline CDR1 and CDR2 sequences are LGHNA and YSLEER. The CDR3 contains 15 residues. V lost 0 bases to trimming and J lost 5 bases, with 13 bases between them.

The chain carries TRBV30 and TRBJ1-5; D might be TRBD1 (6 bases). The CDR3 is 13 residues long. Trimming stripped 4 bases from V and 7 bases from J, with 14 bases between. Per the germline V gene, CDR1 is GTSNPN and CDR2 is SVGIG (reference sequence). CDR3 in amino acids: CAWNREVEQPQHF. The CDR3 DNA reads TGTGCCTGGAACAGGGAGGTGGAACAGCCCCAGCATTTT.

V and J are TRBV27 and TRBJ1-5, with D possibly matching TRBD1 (5 bases). The CDR3 totals 17 residues. Germline values: CDR1 MNHEY, CDR2 SMNVEV (reference sequence). V was trimmed by 3 bases and J by 5 bases, leaving 20 bases between them. The DNA for the CDR3 is TGTGCCAGCAGTTTGTACTGGAAGGGGACGTCCTATCAGCCCCAGCATTTT. Translating it yields CASSLYWKGTSYQPQHF.

This clone was seen a single time. The V call is TRBV7-2, the J call TRBJ2-1; TRBD1 matches at 7 bases. V shed 6 bases and J 1 base; nucleotides not matched to a gene: 6. Looked up from germline, CDR1 is SGHTA and CDR2 is FQGNSA. The CDR3 spans 15 residues. CDR3 region: CASRKTGISYNEQFF. The CDR3 region has the DNA TGTGCCAGCAGAAAGACAGGGATATCCTACAATGAGCAGTTCTTC. The full variable domain, in which reference TRBV7-2 and TRBJ2-1 provide the parts outside the CDR3, is GAGVSQSPSNKVTEKGKDVELRCDPISGHTALYWYRQSLGQGLEFLIYFQGNSAPDKSGLPSDRFSAERTGGSVSTLTIQRTQQEDSAVYLCASRKTGISYNEQFFGPGTRLTVL.

This clone was seen just once. The chain uses TRBV7-2 and TRBJ2-7, with TRBD1 matching 7 bases. Germline values: CDR1 SGHTA, CDR2 FQGNSA. This CDR3 region has 14 residues. V lost 5 bases and J lost 3; bases outside the gene matches: 7. The CDR3 region has the DNA TGTGCCAGCAGCAGATTACAGGGGCGCTACGAGCAGTACTTC. Amino acid sequence: CASSRLQGRYEQYF.

The chain employs TRBV5-5 and TRBJ1-2; D is uncertain. Germline CDR1 SGHKS, CDR2 YYEKEE (reference sequence). V lost 4 bases and J lost 2, with 9 bases in between. The CDR3 has 13 residues. The CDR3 spells CASSHGVNYGYTF. In nucleotides, the CDR3 is TGTGCCAGCAGCCATGGAGTCAACTATGGCTACACCTTC.

This clone has a single count. The V and J genes are TRBV5-6 and TRBJ2-2, with D possibly being TRBD2 (6 bases). The CDR3 covers 14 residues. V lost 6 bases and J lost 2, with 11 bases in between. Germline V gene sequence: CDR1 SGHDT, CDR2 YYEEEE. The chain's CDR3 is CASKTGSNTGELFF. For the CDR3, the DNA is TGTGCCAGCAAGACCGGGAGTAACACCGGGGAGCTGTTTTTT.

The CDR3 DNA reads TGTGCCAGCAGCTTAGCAGGACAGGCTGAAGCTTTCTTT. Encoded protein: CASSLAGQAEAFF. The rearrangement uses TRBV7-9 and TRBJ1-1; 7 positions agree with TRBD1. This CDR3 region has 13 residues. Germline CDR1 and CDR2: SEHNR and FQNEAQ (reference sequence). Trimming at V came to 0 bases and at J to 6 bases, leaving 1 base not matched to a gene.

This rearrangement joins TRBV6-5 to TRBJ2-7; D is perhaps TRBD1 (5 bases). V lost 0 bases and J 7 bases, leaving 19 bases between the germline ends. This CDR3 comprises 16 residues. Germline assignment: CDR1 MNHEY and CDR2 SVGAGI. CDR3 amino acids: CASSYSVMGRAREQYF. CDR3 sequence (DNA): TGTGCCAGCAGTTACTCGGTCATGGGCAGGGCTCGGGAGCAGTACTTC.

The chain couples TRBV18 to TRBJ1-1, with 9 bases fitting TRBD1. The CDR3 covers 15 residues. The germline CDR1 and CDR2 sequences are KGHSH and LQKENI. The ends lost 6 bases at V and 3 bases at J; junction bases unmatched: 8. CDR3 DNA sequence: TGTGCCAGCTCGCTAGGACAGGGGCCGGACACTGAAGCTTTCTTT. It yields the protein CASSLGQGPDTEAFF.

V gene TRBV6-1 combines with J gene TRBJ1-5; the D gene is possibly TRBD1 (6 bases). Germline CDR1 is MNHNS and CDR2 is SASEGT. Trimming removed 1 base from V and 7 bases from J, with 14 bases in between. The length of the CDR3 is 15 residues. CDR3 residues: CASSEGYRARQPQHF. CDR3 nucleotides: TGTGCCAGCAGTGAAGGCTACAGGGCGCGCCAGCCCCAGCATTTT.

J is TRBJ1-2 and V is TRBV6-5, with D possibly being TRBD1 (5 bases). The CDR3 covers 11 residues. Trimming cost V 7 bases and J 8 bases, with 11 bases left between them. Germline V CDR1 and CDR2: MNHEY, SVGAGI. Written as DNA, the CDR3 is TGTGCCAGCAAATTGGGGGACGGCTACACCTTC. The encoded protein is CASKLGDGYTF.

The chain joins TRBV12-3 or TRBV12-4 to TRBJ2-7; perhaps TRBD2 as D (5 bases). V lost 6 bases and J 0 bases, leaving 9 bases between the germline ends. The CDR3 covers 13 residues. The CDR3 DNA sequence: TGTGCCAGCAGGGTAGCGAGCTCCTACGAGCAGTACTTC. Translating gives CASRVASSYEQYF.

The chain recombines TRBV29-1 with TRBJ1-1; D possibly corresponds to TRBD1 (5 bases). This CDR3 has 12 amino acids. Trimming shortened V by 3 bases and J by 6 bases, and 11 bases separated the two germline ends. Germline values: CDR1 SQVTM, CDR2 ANQGSEA. The DNA of the CDR3 is TGCAGCGTTGAGGGACTTTACGCTGAAGCTTTCTTT. This translates into CSVEGLYAEAFF.